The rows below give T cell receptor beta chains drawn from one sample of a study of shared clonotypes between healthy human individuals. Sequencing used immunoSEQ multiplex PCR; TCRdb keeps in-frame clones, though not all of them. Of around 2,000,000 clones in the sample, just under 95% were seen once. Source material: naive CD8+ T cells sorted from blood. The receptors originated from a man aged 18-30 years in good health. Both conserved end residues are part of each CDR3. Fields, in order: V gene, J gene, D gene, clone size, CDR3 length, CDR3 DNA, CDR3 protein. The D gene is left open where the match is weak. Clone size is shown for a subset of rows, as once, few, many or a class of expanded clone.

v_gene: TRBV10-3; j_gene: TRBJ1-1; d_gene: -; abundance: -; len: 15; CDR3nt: TGTGCCATCAGTGAGTCGGGCAGCATGAACACTGAAGCTTTCTTT; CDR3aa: CAISESGSMNTEAFF
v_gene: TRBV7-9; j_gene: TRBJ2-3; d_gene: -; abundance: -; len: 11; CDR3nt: TGTGCCAGCAGATACACAGATACGCAGTATTTT; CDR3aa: CASRYTDTQYF
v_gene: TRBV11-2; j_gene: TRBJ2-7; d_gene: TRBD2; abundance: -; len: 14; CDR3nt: TGTGCCAGCAGCTCAGGTGCGGGAGGCCCAGAGCAGTACTTC; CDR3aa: CASSSGAGGPEQYF
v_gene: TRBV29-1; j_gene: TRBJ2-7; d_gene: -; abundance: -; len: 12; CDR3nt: TGCAGCGTTGAATACAGTTCCTACGAGCAGTACTTC; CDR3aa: CSVEYSSYEQYF
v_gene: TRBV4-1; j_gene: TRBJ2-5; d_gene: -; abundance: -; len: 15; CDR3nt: TGCGCCAGCAGCCAAGATAGCGCATCGGAAGAGACCCAGTACTTC; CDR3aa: CASSQDSASEETQYF
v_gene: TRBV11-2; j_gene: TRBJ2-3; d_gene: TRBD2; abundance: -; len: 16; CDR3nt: TGTGCCAGCAGCTTTACAAGCGGGAGGGATACAGATACGCAGTATTTT; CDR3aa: CASSFTSGRDTDTQYF
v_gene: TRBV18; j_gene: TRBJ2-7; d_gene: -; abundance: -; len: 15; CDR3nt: TGTGCCAGCTCACCACCGGGACTGGGGTCCTACGAGCAGTACTTC; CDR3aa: CASSPPGLGSYEQYF
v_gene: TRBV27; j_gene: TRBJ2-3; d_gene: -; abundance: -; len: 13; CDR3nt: TGTGCCAGCAGTCCCTCTAGCACAGATACGCAGTATTTT; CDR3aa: CASSPSSTDTQYF
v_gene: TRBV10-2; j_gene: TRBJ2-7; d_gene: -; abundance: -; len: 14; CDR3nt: TGCGCCAGCAGTAAAGGGGGAGTACCCTACGAGCAGTACTTC; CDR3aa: CASSKGGVPYEQYF
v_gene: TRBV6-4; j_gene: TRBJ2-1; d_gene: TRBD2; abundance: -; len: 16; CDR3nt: TGTGCCAGCAGTGAAGCTAGCGGGGGGGCCTACAATGAGCAGTTCTTC; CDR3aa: CASSEASGGAYNEQFF
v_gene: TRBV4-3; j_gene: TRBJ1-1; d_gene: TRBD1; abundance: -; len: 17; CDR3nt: TGCGCCAGCAGCCAAGATGGCCAGGGGGGAGAGGACACTGAAGCTTTCTTT; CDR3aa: CASSQDGQGGEDTEAFF
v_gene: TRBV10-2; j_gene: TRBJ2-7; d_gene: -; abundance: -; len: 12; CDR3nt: TGCGCCAGCAGTGAGGGGACCTACGAGCAGTACTTC; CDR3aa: CASSEGTYEQYF
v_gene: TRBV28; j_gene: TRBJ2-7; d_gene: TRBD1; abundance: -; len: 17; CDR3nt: TGTGCCAGCAGTCCTATAGGGGACAGGGTATTCTCATACGAGCAGTACTTC; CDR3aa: CASSPIGDRVFSYEQYF
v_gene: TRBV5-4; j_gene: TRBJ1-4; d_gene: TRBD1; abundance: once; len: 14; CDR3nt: TGTGCCAGCTCCGGGGGGACAGTAAATGAAAAACTGTTTTTT; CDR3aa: CASSGGTVNEKLFF
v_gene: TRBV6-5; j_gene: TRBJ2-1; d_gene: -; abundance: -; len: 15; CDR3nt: TGTGCCAGCACCCATTTCAGGACAGGGAGGGATGAGCAGTTCTTC; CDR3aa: CASTHFRTGRDEQFF
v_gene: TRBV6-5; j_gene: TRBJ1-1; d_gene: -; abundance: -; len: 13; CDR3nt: TGTGCCAGCAGTGGGACGGTGAACACTGAAGCTTTCTTT; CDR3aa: CASSGTVNTEAFF
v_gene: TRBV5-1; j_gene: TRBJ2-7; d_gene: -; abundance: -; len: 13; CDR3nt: TGCGCCAGCAGCGCCCGACCGAACTACGAGCAGTACTTC; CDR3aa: CASSARPNYEQYF
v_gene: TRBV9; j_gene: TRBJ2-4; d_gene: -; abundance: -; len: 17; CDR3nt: TGTGCCAGCAGCCCCCCGGGTAATTCTCTAGCCAAAAACATTCAGTACTTC; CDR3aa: CASSPPGNSLAKNIQYF
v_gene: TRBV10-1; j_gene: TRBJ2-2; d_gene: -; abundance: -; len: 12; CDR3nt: TGCGCCAGCGATACCGGGCCCGGGGAGCTGTTTTTT; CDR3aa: CASDTGPGELFF
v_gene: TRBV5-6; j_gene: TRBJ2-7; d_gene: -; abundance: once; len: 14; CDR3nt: TGTGCCAGCAGCTCAGGTGTCGACTCCTACGAGCAGTACTTC; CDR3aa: CASSSGVDSYEQYF
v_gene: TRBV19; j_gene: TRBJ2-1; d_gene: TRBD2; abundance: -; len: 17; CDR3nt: TGTGCCAGTAGTAGGGGGCAGAAGACTAGCGGTGCGGGGGAGCAGTTCTTC; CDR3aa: CASSRGQKTSGAGEQFF
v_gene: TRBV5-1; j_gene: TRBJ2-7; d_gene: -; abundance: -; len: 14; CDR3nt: TGCGCCAGCAGCTTCAGGGGGGTGAACTACGAGCAGTACTTC; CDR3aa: CASSFRGVNYEQYF
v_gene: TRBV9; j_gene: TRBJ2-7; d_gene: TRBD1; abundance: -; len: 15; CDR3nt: TGTGCCAGCAGCCCGGGGGCGGACAGGGTCTACGAGCAGTACTTC; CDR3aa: CASSPGADRVYEQYF
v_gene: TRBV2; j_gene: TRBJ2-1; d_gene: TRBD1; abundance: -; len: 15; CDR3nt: TGTGCCAGCAGTGAAGGACAGGGCTCCTACAATGAGCAGTTCTTC; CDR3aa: CASSEGQGSYNEQFF
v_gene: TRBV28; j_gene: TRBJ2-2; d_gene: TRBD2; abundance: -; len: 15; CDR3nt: TGTGCCAGCAGTTTACTAGCGGGGGACCCCGGGGAGCTGTTTTTT; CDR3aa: CASSLLAGDPGELFF
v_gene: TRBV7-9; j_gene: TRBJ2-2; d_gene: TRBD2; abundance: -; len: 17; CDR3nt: TGTGCCAGCAGCTTCCCTCCCAGCGGGAGAGACACCGGGGAGCTGTTTTTT; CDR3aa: CASSFPPSGRDTGELFF
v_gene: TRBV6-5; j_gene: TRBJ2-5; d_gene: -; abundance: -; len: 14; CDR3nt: TGTGCCAGCAGTTACCTAGGGGTCGGAGAGACCCAGTACTTC; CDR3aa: CASSYLGVGETQYF
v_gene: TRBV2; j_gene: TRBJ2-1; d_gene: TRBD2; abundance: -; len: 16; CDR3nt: TGTGCCAGCAGCCGTACTAGCGGGCCTTCCTACAATGAGCAGTTCTTC; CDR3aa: CASSRTSGPSYNEQFF
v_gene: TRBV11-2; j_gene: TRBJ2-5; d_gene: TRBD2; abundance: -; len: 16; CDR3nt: TGTGCCAGCAGCTTAGAACTAGCGGGAGGGAGAGAGACCCAGTACTTC; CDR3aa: CASSLELAGGRETQYF
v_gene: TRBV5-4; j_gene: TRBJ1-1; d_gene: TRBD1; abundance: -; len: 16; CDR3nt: TGTGCCAGCAGTGACAGGGCACACCTCGCGAACACTGAAGCTTTCTTT; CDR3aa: CASSDRAHLANTEAFF
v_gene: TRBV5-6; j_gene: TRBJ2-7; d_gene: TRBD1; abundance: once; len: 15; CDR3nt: TGTGCCAGCAGCTTGGTGACAGGGGGCGCCTACGAGCAGTACTTC; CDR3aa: CASSLVTGGAYEQYF
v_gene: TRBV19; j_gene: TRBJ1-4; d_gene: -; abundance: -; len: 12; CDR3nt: TGTGCCAGTAGACCAACTAATGAAAAACTGTTTTTT; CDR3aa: CASRPTNEKLFF
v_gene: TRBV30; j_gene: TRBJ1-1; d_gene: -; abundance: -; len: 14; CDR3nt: TGTGCCTGGAGTGTAGGACAGTTGAACACTGAAGCTTTCTTT; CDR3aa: CAWSVGQLNTEAFF
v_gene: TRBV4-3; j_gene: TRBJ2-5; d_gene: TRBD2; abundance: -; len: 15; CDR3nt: TGCGCCAGCAGCCAAGAGTTAGCGGGAGGAGAGACCCAGTACTTC; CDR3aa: CASSQELAGGETQYF
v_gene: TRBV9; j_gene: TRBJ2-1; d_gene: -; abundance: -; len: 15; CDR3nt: TGTGCCAGCAGCGCCAAGGGCGTGGGGGACAATGAGCAGTTCTTC; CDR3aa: CASSAKGVGDNEQFF
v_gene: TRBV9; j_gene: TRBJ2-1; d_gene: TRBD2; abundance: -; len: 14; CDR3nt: TGTGCCAGCAGCGCTCTAGCGGGGTACAATGAGCAGTTCTTC; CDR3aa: CASSALAGYNEQFF
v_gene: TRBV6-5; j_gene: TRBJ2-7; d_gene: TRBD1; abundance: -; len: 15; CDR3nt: TGTGCCAGCAGTTACCTGAGACAGGGCCGACACGAGCAGTACTTC; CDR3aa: CASSYLRQGRHEQYF
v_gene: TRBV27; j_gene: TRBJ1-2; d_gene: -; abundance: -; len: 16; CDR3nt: TGTGCCAGCAGTACTTCCCACCAGACCCATGACTATGGCTACACCTTC; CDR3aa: CASSTSHQTHDYGYTF
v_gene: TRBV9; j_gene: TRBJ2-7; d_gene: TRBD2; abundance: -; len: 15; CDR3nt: TGTGCCAGCAGCTCGGGACTAGCGAACCCCTACGAGCAGTACTTC; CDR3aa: CASSSGLANPYEQYF
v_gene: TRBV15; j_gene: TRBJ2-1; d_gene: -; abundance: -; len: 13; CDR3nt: TGTGCCACCAGCAGAGACCGCGGGGATGAGCAGTTCTTC; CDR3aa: CATSRDRGDEQFF
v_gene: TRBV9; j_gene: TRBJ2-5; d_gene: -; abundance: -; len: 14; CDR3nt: TGTGCCAGCAGCGTAGAGGGTAGCAGAGAGACCCAGTACTTC; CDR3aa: CASSVEGSRETQYF
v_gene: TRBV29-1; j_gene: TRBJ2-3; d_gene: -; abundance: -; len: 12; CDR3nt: TGCAGCGTTGGTCCCGCGGCAGATACGCAGTATTTT; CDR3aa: CSVGPAADTQYF
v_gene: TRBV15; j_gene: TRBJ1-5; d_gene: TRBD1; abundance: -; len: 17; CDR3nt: TGTGCCACCAGCAGCCTTGGACAGGGAAGAAGCAATCAGCCCCAGCATTTT; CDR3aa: CATSSLGQGRSNQPQHF
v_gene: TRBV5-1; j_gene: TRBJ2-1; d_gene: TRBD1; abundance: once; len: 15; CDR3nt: TGCGCCAGCAGCTCCGGGACAGGACCATACAATGAGCAGTTCTTC; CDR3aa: CASSSGTGPYNEQFF
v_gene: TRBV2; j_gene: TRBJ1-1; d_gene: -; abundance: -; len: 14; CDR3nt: TGTGCCAGCATGGTTGGGTTTATGAACACTGAAGCTTTCTTT; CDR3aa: CASMVGFMNTEAFF
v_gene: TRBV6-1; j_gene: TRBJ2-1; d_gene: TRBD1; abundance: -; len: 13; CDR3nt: TGTGCCAGCAGGGACAGGGCTTTCAATGAGCAGTTCTTC; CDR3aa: CASRDRAFNEQFF
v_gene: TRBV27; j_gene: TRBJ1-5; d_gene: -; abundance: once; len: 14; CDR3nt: TGTGCCAGCAGTTTATACCCGAGCAATCAGCCCCAGCATTTT; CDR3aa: CASSLYPSNQPQHF
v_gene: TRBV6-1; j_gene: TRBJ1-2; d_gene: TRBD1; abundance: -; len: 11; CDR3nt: TGTGCCAGCAGAACAGGGGATGGCTACACCTTC; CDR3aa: CASRTGDGYTF
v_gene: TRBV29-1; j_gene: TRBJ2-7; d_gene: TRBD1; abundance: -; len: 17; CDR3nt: TGCAGCGTTGAGGACAGGGAAAACGACCGGCCGGTCTACGAGCAGTACTTC; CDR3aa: CSVEDRENDRPVYEQYF
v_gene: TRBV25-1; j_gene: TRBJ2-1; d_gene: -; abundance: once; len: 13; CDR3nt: TGTGCCAGCAAACAGGGCTACTTCAATGAGCAGTTCTTC; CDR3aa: CASKQGYFNEQFF
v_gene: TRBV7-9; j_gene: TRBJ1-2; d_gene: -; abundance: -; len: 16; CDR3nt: TGTGCCAGCAGCTTAGATTTCACAGGGTTAACCTATGGCTACACCTTC; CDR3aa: CASSLDFTGLTYGYTF
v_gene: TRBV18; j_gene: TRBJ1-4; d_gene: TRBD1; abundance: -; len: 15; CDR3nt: TGTGCCAGCTCACCCCGGGGACAGGGAGGTGAAAAACTGTTTTTT; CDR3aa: CASSPRGQGGEKLFF
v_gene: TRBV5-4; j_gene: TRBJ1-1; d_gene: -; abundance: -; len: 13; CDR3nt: TGTGCCAGCAGCTTGCAGGGTTACACTGAAGCTTTCTTT; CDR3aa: CASSLQGYTEAFF